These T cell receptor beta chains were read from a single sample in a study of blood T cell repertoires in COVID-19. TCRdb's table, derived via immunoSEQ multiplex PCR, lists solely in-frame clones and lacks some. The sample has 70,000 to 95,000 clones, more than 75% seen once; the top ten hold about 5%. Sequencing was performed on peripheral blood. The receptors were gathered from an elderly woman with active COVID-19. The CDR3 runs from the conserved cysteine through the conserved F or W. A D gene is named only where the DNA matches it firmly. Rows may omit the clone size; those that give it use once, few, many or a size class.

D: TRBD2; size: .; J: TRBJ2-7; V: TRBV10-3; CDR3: CAISQTGTSAGEQYF; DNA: TGTGCCATCAGTCAGACCGGGACTAGCGCCGGCGAGCAGTACTTC
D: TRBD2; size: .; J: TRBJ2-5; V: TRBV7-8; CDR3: CASSLATSGSFWETQYF; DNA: TGTGCCAGCAGCTTAGCGACTAGCGGGAGTTTCTGGGAGACCCAGTACTTC
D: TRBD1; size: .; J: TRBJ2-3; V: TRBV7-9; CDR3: CASIRLQGADTQYF; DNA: TGTGCCAGCATCCGCTTACAGGGGGCAGATACGCAGTATTTT
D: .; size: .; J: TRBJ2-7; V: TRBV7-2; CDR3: CASSLAALGWTHYEQYF; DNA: TGTGCCAGCAGCTTAGCGGCGTTGGGTTGGACTCACTACGAGCAGTACTTC
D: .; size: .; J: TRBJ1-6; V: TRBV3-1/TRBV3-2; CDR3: CASSQDWGLNSPLHF; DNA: TGTGCCAGCAGCCAAGACTGGGGGCTTAATTCACCCCTCCACTTT
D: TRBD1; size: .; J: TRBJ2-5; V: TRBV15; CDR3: CATSTRTGKETQYF; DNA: TGTGCCACCAGCACTCGGACAGGCAAAGAGACCCAGTACTTC
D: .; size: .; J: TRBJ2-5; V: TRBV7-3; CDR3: CASSLIKEETQYF; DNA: TGTGCCAGCAGCTTAATAAAGGAGGAGACCCAGTACTTC
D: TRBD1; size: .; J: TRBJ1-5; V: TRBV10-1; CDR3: CASPHRGTYSNQPQHF; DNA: TGCGCCAGCCCCCACAGGGGCACCTATAGCAATCAGCCCCAGCATTTT
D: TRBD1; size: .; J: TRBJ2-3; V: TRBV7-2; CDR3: CASSPGTGTDTQYF; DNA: TGTGCCAGCAGCCCTGGGACAGGCACAGATACGCAGTATTTT
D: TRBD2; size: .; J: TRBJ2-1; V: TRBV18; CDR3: CASYGLAGVMGHNEQFF; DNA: TGTGCCAGCTACGGACTAGCGGGAGTAATGGGCCACAATGAGCAGTTCTTC
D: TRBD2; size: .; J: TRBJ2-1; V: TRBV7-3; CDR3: CASSLDPLAGGQFF; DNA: TGTGCCAGCAGCTTGGATCCACTAGCGGGTGGGCAGTTCTTC
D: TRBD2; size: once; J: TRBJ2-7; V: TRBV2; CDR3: CASSSSGSYEQYF; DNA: TGTGCCAGCAGTTCTAGCGGGTCCTACGAGCAGTACTTC
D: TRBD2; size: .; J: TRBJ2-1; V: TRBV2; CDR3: CASSRLAGLGDEQFF; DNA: TGTGCCAGCAGTCGACTAGCGGGACTGGGGGATGAGCAGTTCTTC
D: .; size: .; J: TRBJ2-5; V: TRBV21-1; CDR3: CASSHTGVGVQETQYF; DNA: TGTGCCAGCAGCCACACAGGCGTAGGGGTCCAAGAGACCCAGTACTTC
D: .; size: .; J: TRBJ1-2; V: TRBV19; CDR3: CASSINRPRGNYGYTF; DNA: TGTGCCAGTAGTATAAATCGCCCTAGAGGGAACTATGGCTACACCTTC
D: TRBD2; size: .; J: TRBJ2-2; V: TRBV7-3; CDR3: CASSPGLAGTGELFF; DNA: TGTGCCAGCAGCCCGGGACTAGCGGGGACCGGGGAGCTGTTTTTT
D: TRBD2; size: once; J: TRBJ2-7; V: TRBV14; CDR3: CASSHIQITEGLAGIYEQYF; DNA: TGTGCCAGCAGCCACATACAGATTACTGAAGGACTAGCGGGAATCTACGAGCAGTACTTC
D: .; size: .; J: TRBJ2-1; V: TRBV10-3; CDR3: CAISPPSENEQFF; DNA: TGTGCCATCAGTCCTCCTAGCGAGAATGAGCAGTTCTTC
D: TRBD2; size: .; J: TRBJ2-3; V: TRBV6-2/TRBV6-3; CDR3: CASSGGLAGVTDTQYF; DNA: TGTGCCAGCAGTGGAGGACTAGCGGGAGTTACAGATACGCAGTATTTT
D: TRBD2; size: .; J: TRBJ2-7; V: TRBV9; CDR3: CASSSGTSGTEQYF; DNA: TGTGCCAGCAGCTCGGGGACTAGCGGGACGGAGCAGTACTTC
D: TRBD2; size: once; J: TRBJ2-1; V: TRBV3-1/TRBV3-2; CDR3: CASSQDPTGTSAIRGFF; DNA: TGTGCCAGCAGCCAAGACCCCACCGGGACTAGCGCTATCCGGGGGTTCTTC
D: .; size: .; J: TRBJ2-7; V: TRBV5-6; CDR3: CASTLTGQLISYEQYF; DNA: TGTGCCAGCACCCTAACAGGGCAGCTTATCTCCTACGAGCAGTACTTC
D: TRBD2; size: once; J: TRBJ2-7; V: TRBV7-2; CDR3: CASSPRGGAGVGEQYF; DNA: TGTGCCAGCAGCCCCCGAGGTGGAGCGGGAGTGGGAGAGCAGTACTTC
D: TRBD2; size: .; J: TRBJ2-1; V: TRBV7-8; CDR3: CASSPLSGISYNEQFF; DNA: TGTGCCAGCAGCCCCCTTAGCGGGATCTCCTACAATGAGCAGTTCTTC
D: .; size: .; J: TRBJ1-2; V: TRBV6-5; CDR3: CASTKTRTANYGYTF; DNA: TGTGCCAGCACCAAAACTCGGACAGCTAACTATGGCTACACCTTC